This T cell receptor (beta chain) was observed in a study of cytomegalovirus exposure and HLA in healthy donors. Study results and limitations: HLA allele associations emerged for about 16,000 TCR beta sequences in a later analysis, at 0.05 false discovery rate.

The PCR ran on 60 Vbeta and 13 Jbeta primers. Sequenced by immunoSEQ multiplex PCR; TCRdb stores in-frame clones only, minus some. The sample yields 40,000 or so clones, of which the top ten take up over 3.5%. Healthy individuals who donated bone marrow served as the donors. Germline V CDR1 and CDR2: SGHNT, YYREEE (reference sequence). V gave up 1 base and J gave up 4 bases, with 14 bases separating them. This CDR3 comprises 16 residues. Regarding this clone: Its specificity is not known.

J is TRBJ2-2 and V is TRBV5-4; no reliable D call. The sequencing sample was made of PBMCs. This sequence originates from a male donor in good health and CMV-seronegative. The CDR3 reads CASSLIGRSGTGELFF. The DNA for the CDR3 is TGTGCCAGCAGCTTGATAGGTAGATCGGGCACCGGGGAGCTGTTTTTT.